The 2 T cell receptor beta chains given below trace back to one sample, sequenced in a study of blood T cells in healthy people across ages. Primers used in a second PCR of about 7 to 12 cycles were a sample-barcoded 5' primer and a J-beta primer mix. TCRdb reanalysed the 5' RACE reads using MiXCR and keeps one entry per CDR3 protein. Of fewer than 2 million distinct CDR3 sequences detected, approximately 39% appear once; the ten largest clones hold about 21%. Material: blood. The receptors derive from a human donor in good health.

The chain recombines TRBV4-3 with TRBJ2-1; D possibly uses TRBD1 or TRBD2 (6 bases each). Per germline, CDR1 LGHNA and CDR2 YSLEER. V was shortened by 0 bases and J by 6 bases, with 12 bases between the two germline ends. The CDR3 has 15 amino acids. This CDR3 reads CASSQEWGAGNEQFF. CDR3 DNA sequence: TGCGCCAGCAGCCAAGAATGGGGGGCAGGCAATGAGCAGTTCTTC.

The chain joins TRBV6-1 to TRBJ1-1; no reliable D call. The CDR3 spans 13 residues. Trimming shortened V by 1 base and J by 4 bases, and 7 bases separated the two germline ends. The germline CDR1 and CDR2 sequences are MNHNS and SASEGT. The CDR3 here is CASSEGRSTEAFF. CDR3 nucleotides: TGTGCCAGCAGTGAAGGACGGAGCACTGAAGCTTTCTTT.